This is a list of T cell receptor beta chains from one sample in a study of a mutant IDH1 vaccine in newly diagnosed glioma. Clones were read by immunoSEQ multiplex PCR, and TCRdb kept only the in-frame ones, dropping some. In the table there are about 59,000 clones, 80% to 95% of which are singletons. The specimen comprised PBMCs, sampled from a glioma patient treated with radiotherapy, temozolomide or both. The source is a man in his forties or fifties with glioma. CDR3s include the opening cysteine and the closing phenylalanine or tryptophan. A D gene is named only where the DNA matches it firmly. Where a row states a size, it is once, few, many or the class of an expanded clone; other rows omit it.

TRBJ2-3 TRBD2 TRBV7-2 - TGTGCCAGCAGCTTAGGACTAGCCACGACAGATACGCAGTATTTT CASSLGLATTDTQYF
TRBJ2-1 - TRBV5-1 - TGCGCCAGCAGCTTGTTCCCTAATGAGCAGTTCTTC CASSLFPNEQFF
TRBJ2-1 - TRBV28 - TGTGCCAGCAGTTCAGGTGTTCCCAATGAGCAGTTCTTC CASSSGVPNEQFF
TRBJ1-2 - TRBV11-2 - TGTGCCAGCAGCTCGTTAGGCGCTAACTATGGCTACACCTTC CASSSLGANYGYTF
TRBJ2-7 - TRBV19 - TGTGCCAGTAGTATTGCAGCTAGCGCAACCTACGAGCAGTACTTC CASSIAASATYEQYF
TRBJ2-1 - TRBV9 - TGTGCCAGCAGCCTCGGGACTGCCTACAATGAGCAGTTCTTC CASSLGTAYNEQFF
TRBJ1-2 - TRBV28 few TGTGCCAGCAGTCTAAGGGATCCCTATGGCTACACCTTC CASSLRDPYGYTF
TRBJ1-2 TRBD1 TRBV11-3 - TGTGCCAGCAGCTTAGGAAGGACAGGTAACGTCTATGGCTACACCTTC CASSLGRTGNVYGYTF
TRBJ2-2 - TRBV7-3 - TGTGCCAGCAGCTTTAACCTGGCCGGGGAGCTGTTTTTT CASSFNLAGELFF
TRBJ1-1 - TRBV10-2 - TGCGCCAGCAGTGAGGGGACTGAAGCTTTCTTT CASSEGTEAFF
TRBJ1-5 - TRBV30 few TGTGCCTGGGGTAGACAGGATAGCAATCAGCCCCAGCATTTT CAWGRQDSNQPQHF
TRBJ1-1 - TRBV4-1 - TGCGCCAGCAGCCAAGTGAGGGGATTGAACACTGAAGCTTTCTTT CASSQVRGLNTEAFF
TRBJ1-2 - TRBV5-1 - TGCGCCAGCAGCTTGGCCGGGTGGGATGGCTACACCTTC CASSLAGWDGYTF
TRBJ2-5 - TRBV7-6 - TGTGCCAGCAGCTTAGCGTACCAAGAGACCCAGTACTTC CASSLAYQETQYF
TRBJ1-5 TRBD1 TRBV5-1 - TGCGCCAGCAGCCTTAAGGGACAGGAAGGGGGGCCCCAGCATTTT CASSLKGQEGGPQHF
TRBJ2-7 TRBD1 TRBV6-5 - TGTGCCAGCAGAGGGACAGGCTTAACCTACGAGCAGTACTTC CASRGTGLTYEQYF
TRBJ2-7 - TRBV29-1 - TGCAGCGTGGGGGTGTCCTACGAGCAGTACTTC CSVGVSYEQYF
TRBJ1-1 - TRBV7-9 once TGTGCCAGCAGCTACCAACAGGGTAGGGGCACTGAAGCTTTCTTT CASSYQQGRGTEAFF
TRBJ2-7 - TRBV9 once TGTGCCAGCAGCGTAAGGAGCGGTGGCTACGAGCAGTACTTC CASSVRSGGYEQYF
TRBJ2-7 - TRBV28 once TGTGCCAGCAATAGACACGGGGGCTCCTACGAGCAGTACTTC CASNRHGGSYEQYF
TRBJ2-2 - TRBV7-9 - TGTGCCAGCAGCCGCGCGAACACCGGGGAGCTGTTTTTT CASSRANTGELFF
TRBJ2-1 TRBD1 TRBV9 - TGTGCCAGCAGCGTGGTGGGACAGGGGGCTAGCTATGAGCAGTTCTTC CASSVVGQGASYEQFF
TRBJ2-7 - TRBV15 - TGTGCCACCAGCCCCGGACCGGTAGGGCTGTCCTACGAGCAGTACTTC CATSPGPVGLSYEQYF
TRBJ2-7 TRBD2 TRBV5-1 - TGCGCCAGCAGCTTGGCCGGGGGACTAGCGGGCGCCTACGAGCAGTACTTC CASSLAGGLAGAYEQYF
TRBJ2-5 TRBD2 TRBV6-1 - TGTGCCAGCAGTGAAGTTGATCGGCTAGCGGGGGTGTGGGGGACCCAGTACTTC CASSEVDRLAGVWGTQYF
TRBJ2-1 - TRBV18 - TGTGCCAGCTCACCAGGGAATGGCAATGAGCAGTTCTTC CASSPGNGNEQFF
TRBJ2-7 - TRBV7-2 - TGTGCCAGCAGCTTAGGTGCCACAGCCTACGAGCAGTACTTC CASSLGATAYEQYF
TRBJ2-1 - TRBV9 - TGTGCCAGCAGCCGCACAGGGACACCATACAATGAGCAGTTCTTC CASSRTGTPYNEQFF
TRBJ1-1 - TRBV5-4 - TGTGCCAGCAGCTTGCGCGGGAAGTTAACTGAAGCTTTCTTT CASSLRGKLTEAFF
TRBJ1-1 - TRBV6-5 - TGTGCCAGCAGTTACTCGGGACTGAGGGCTGGGACTGAAGCTTTCTTT CASSYSGLRAGTEAFF
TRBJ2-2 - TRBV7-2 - TGTGCCAGCAGTGTTCGACGGGCGGGCACCGGGGAGCTGTTTTTT CASSVRRAGTGELFF
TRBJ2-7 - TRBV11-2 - TGTGCCAGCAGCTTATCAGACGGGGAAGCCTACGAGCAGTACTTC CASSLSDGEAYEQYF
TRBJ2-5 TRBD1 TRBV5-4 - TGTGCCAGCAGCTCCCACCTTCCGGGACAGGGGAAAGAGACCCAGTACTTC CASSSHLPGQGKETQYF
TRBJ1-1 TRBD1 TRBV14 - TGTGCCAGCTCCGCCAAGCAGGGGGCCGGCGACACTGAAGCTTTCTTT CASSAKQGAGDTEAFF
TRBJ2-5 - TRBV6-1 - TGTGCCAGCAGTGAACTTCCCCGGGAATACGAGACCCAGTACTTC CASSELPREYETQYF
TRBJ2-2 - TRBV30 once TGTGCCTGGAGTAACACCGGGGAGCTGTTTTTT CAWSNTGELFF
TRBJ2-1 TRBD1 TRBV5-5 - TGTGCCAGCAGCCGGGACAGTTCCTACAATGAGCAGTTCTTC CASSRDSSYNEQFF
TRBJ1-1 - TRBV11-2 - TGTGCCAGCAGCTTAGGGTGGGACACTGAAGCTTTCTTT CASSLGWDTEAFF
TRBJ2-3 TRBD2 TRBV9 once TGTGCCAGCAGCGTAACGCTAGCGGGGGGGCTCGGGACGCAGTATTTT CASSVTLAGGLGTQYF
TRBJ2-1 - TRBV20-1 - TGCAGTGCTAGGCAGGATGAGCAGTTCTTC CSARQDEQFF
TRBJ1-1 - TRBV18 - TGTGCCAGCTCACCGCGACAATCTATAAAGGCTTTCTTT CASSPRQSIKAFF
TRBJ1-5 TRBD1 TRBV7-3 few TGTGCCAGCAGCCAGGGGGGTCGCAATCAGCCCCAGCATTTT CASSQGGRNQPQHF
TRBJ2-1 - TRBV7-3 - TGTGCCAGCAGCTTAGCTGGTAGCTCCTACAATGAGCAGTTCTTC CASSLAGSSYNEQFF
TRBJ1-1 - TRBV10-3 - TGTGCCACAGGCCTGGGGGGGGAAGCTTTCTTT CATGLGGEAFF
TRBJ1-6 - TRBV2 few TGTGCCAGCAGTGGCTATAATTCACCCCTCCACTTT CASSGYNSPLHF
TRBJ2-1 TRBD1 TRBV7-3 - TGTGCCAGCAGCCAAGGGACAGGGAGATACAATGAGCAGTTCTTC CASSQGTGRYNEQFF
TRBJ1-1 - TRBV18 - TGTGCCAGCTCACCACTGCAGGGGAGGGACACTGAAGCTTTCTTT CASSPLQGRDTEAFF
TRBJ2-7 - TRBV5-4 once TGTGCCAGCAGCTCACTGATAGGGGAGCAGTACTTC CASSSLIGEQYF
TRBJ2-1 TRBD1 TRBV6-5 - TGTGCCAGCAGCGAGGGGGGACAGGGCTACAATGAGCAGTTCTTC CASSEGGQGYNEQFF
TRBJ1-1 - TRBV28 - TGTGCCAGCAGAGCACAGGGAGGGAACACTGAAGCTTTCTTT CASRAQGGNTEAFF
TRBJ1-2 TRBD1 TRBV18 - TGTGCCAGCTCAGAGGGACAGTCTAACTATGGCTACACCTTC CASSEGQSNYGYTF